This is a list of T cell receptor beta chains from one sample in a study of cytomegalovirus exposure and HLA in healthy donors. The data were produced by immunoSEQ multiplex PCR, yet TCRdb's version contains in-frame clones alone and is incomplete. The top ten clones hold roughly a tenth of a sample with tens of thousands of clones, around 80% of them seen once. Sequenced: PBMCs. These receptors came from a man in his forties or fifties in good health and CMV-seronegative. Each CDR3 is given with its conserved first and last residue. Each record gives: V gene, clone size, J gene, D gene, CDR3 length, CDR3 DNA, CDR3 protein. The D gene is left open where the match is weak. For some rows the clone size is stated as once, few or many, or as a class when expanded; others skip it.

V: TRBV9
size: .
J: TRBJ1-2
D: .
length: 16
DNA: TGTGCCAGCAGCGTATCTCCATGGGGGGGGAGCTATGGCTACACCTTC
CDR3: CASSVSPWGGSYGYTF

V: TRBV28
size: .
J: TRBJ2-5
D: TRBD2
length: 14
DNA: TGTGCCAGCAGCGAAGGGACTAGCGGGGCCCATCAGTACTTC
CDR3: CASSEGTSGAHQYF

V: TRBV2
size: few
J: TRBJ2-5
D: TRBD2
length: 17
DNA: TGTGCCAGCAGTGAACCCCTAGCGGGAGGGCCTGGAGAGACCCAGTACTTC
CDR3: CASSEPLAGGPGETQYF

V: TRBV2
size: .
J: TRBJ1-1
D: .
length: 15
DNA: TGTGCCAGCAGTGAGTTTCGGGGTACGAACACTGAAGCTTTCTTT
CDR3: CASSEFRGTNTEAFF

V: TRBV5-6
size: .
J: TRBJ1-2
D: TRBD1
length: 15
DNA: TGTGCCACCCGATTACGCGACAGGGGAAATTATGGCTACACCTTC
CDR3: CATRLRDRGNYGYTF

V: TRBV5-1
size: .
J: TRBJ2-3
D: TRBD2
length: 14
DNA: TGCGCCAGCAGCGAGGGACTAGAGCCAGATACGCAGTATTTT
CDR3: CASSEGLEPDTQYF

V: TRBV29-1
size: .
J: TRBJ2-3
D: .
length: 13
DNA: TGCAGCGTTAGGCGGGATAGCACAGATACGCAGTATTTT
CDR3: CSVRRDSTDTQYF

V: TRBV5-1
size: .
J: TRBJ2-1
D: .
length: 11
DNA: TGCGCCAGCAGCTTAATAAATGAGCAGTTCTTC
CDR3: CASSLINEQFF

V: TRBV5-1
size: .
J: TRBJ2-7
D: .
length: 16
DNA: TGCGCCAGCAGCTTGGACCCGGTACGCCTCGCGTACGAGCAGTACTTC
CDR3: CASSLDPVRLAYEQYF

V: TRBV6-1
size: .
J: TRBJ2-7
D: .
length: 12
DNA: TGTGCCAGCAGTGGGGGGCCTTGGGAGCAGTACTTC
CDR3: CASSGGPWEQYF

V: TRBV10-2
size: few
J: TRBJ1-1
D: .
length: 15
DNA: TGCGCCAGCAGTGAGTCGCGGGGGTGGGGCACTGAAGCTTTCTTT
CDR3: CASSESRGWGTEAFF

V: TRBV5-1
size: .
J: TRBJ2-7
D: TRBD1
length: 14
DNA: TGCGCCAGCAGCTTTGGGGACAGGGGACACGAGCAGTACTTC
CDR3: CASSFGDRGHEQYF

V: TRBV19
size: .
J: TRBJ2-3
D: TRBD2
length: 17
DNA: TGTGCCAGTAGTATAGATCGGAGCGGGACTAGCACAGATACGCAGTATTTT
CDR3: CASSIDRSGTSTDTQYF

V: TRBV5-5
size: .
J: TRBJ1-5
D: TRBD1
length: 15
DNA: TGTGCCAGCAGCTTGTGGGGCGACAGGGACCAGCCCCAGCATTTT
CDR3: CASSLWGDRDQPQHF

V: TRBV11-1
size: .
J: TRBJ2-7
D: TRBD2
length: 15
DNA: TGTGCCAGCAGCCAAATAGCGGGGGGCAACTACGAGCAGTACTTC
CDR3: CASSQIAGGNYEQYF

V: TRBV28
size: .
J: TRBJ2-5
D: TRBD2
length: 15
DNA: TGTGCCAGCAGTGCCTTAGCGGGGCTGGGGGAGACCCAGTACTTC
CDR3: CASSALAGLGETQYF

V: TRBV6-1
size: few
J: TRBJ1-5
D: TRBD1
length: 13
DNA: TGTGCCAGCACTGGACAGGCCAATCAGCCCCAGCATTTT
CDR3: CASTGQANQPQHF

V: TRBV6-4
size: .
J: TRBJ2-1
D: .
length: 13
DNA: TGTGCCAGCAGTGTACAGGAGTACAATGAGCAGTTCTTC
CDR3: CASSVQEYNEQFF

V: TRBV27
size: once
J: TRBJ1-1
D: TRBD1
length: 17
DNA: TGTGCCAGCAGTCCCATCGGGACAGGGTATATGAACACTGAAGCTTTCTTT
CDR3: CASSPIGTGYMNTEAFF

V: TRBV28
size: .
J: TRBJ2-7
D: TRBD2
length: 15
DNA: TGTGCCAGCAGTCCCACCGGGACTAGCGTGGACGAGCAGTACTTC
CDR3: CASSPTGTSVDEQYF

V: TRBV9
size: once
J: TRBJ2-1
D: TRBD2
length: 15
DNA: TGTGCCAGCAGCGTATACGGGGGGTCCCACAATGAGCAGTTCTTC
CDR3: CASSVYGGSHNEQFF

V: TRBV11-1
size: .
J: TRBJ1-1
D: .
length: 13
DNA: TGTGCCAGCAGCTCAAACTCGAACACTGAAGCTTTCTTT
CDR3: CASSSNSNTEAFF

V: TRBV2
size: .
J: TRBJ2-1
D: TRBD1
length: 15
DNA: TGTGCCAGCCCGAGAGGGGACAGCACTTACAATGAGCAGTTCTTC
CDR3: CASPRGDSTYNEQFF

V: TRBV6-1
size: few
J: TRBJ2-5
D: TRBD1
length: 15
DNA: TGTGCCAGCAGTCGAACGGGACAGACAAAAGAGACCCAGTACTTC
CDR3: CASSRTGQTKETQYF

V: TRBV5-1
size: .
J: TRBJ2-5
D: TRBD1
length: 15
DNA: TGCGCCAGCAGCTTGGTCCCAGGGGGCGCAGAGACCCAGTACTTC
CDR3: CASSLVPGGAETQYF

V: TRBV11-2
size: .
J: TRBJ2-3
D: TRBD2
length: 15
DNA: TGTGCCAGCAGCTCCCTAGCGGGGGGCACAGATACGCAGTATTTT
CDR3: CASSSLAGGTDTQYF

V: TRBV18
size: .
J: TRBJ1-1
D: .
length: 13
DNA: TGTGCCACCAAACAGGGTATGGACACTGAAGCTTTCTTT
CDR3: CATKQGMDTEAFF

V: TRBV27
size: .
J: TRBJ2-7
D: TRBD2
length: 16
DNA: TGTGCACACGTCGGGACTAGATATCCCAGCTCCTACGAGCAGTACTTC
CDR3: CAHVGTRYPSSYEQYF

V: TRBV7-9
size: .
J: TRBJ2-7
D: TRBD1
length: 15
DNA: TGTGCCAGCAGCCAACCGGGACAGGGCGACCACGAGCAGTACTTC
CDR3: CASSQPGQGDHEQYF

V: TRBV2
size: .
J: TRBJ2-1
D: .
length: 13
DNA: TGTGCCAGCAAAAAAGGACTTTACAATGAGCAGTTCTTC
CDR3: CASKKGLYNEQFF

V: TRBV5-6
size: .
J: TRBJ2-1
D: TRBD1
length: 14
DNA: TGTGCCAGCAGCCTATGGGACAGGGTCGATGAGCAGTTCTTC
CDR3: CASSLWDRVDEQFF

V: TRBV19
size: .
J: TRBJ1-1
D: .
length: 16
DNA: TGTGCCAGTAGCGATCCTCCGGGACAATTGAACACTGAAGCTTTCTTT
CDR3: CASSDPPGQLNTEAFF

V: TRBV28
size: .
J: TRBJ2-3
D: TRBD2
length: 15
DNA: TGTGCCAGCAGGCAGCGGGGCGGGTCCACAGATACGCAGTATTTT
CDR3: CASRQRGGSTDTQYF

V: TRBV5-1
size: .
J: TRBJ2-5
D: .
length: 14
DNA: TGCGCCAGCAGCTCAGAGGGCCCGAGAGAGACCCAGTACTTC
CDR3: CASSSEGPRETQYF

V: TRBV14
size: .
J: TRBJ2-7
D: .
length: 15
DNA: TGTGCCAGCAGCCAAGCCATCTCCGGGGTCTACGAGCAGTACTTC
CDR3: CASSQAISGVYEQYF

V: TRBV15
size: .
J: TRBJ2-7
D: .
length: 15
DNA: TGTGCCACCAGCAGAGCGGGAGTAGGGTCCTACGAGCAGTACTTC
CDR3: CATSRAGVGSYEQYF

V: TRBV5-1
size: .
J: TRBJ2-7
D: .
length: 16
DNA: TGCGCCAGCAGCTTGGCCGAAGGGGGGGGCTCCTACGAGCAGTACTTC
CDR3: CASSLAEGGGSYEQYF

V: TRBV15
size: .
J: TRBJ2-5
D: .
length: 13
DNA: TGTGCCACCAACGCTAGCCCTGGAGAGACCCAGTACTTC
CDR3: CATNASPGETQYF

V: TRBV28
size: .
J: TRBJ2-7
D: .
length: 13
DNA: TGTGCCAGCAGTTTGCCCCACTCTTCCGAGCAGTACTTC
CDR3: CASSLPHSSEQYF

V: TRBV27
size: .
J: TRBJ2-7
D: TRBD2
length: 14
DNA: TGTGCCAGCAGTCGCTCGGGACTAGTCTACGAGCAGTACTTC
CDR3: CASSRSGLVYEQYF

V: TRBV12-5
size: .
J: TRBJ2-7
D: .
length: 11
DNA: TGTGCTAGTGGTTTGTCAGGAGAGCAGTACTTC
CDR3: CASGLSGEQYF

V: TRBV28
size: .
J: TRBJ1-4
D: TRBD1
length: 15
DNA: TGTGCCAGCAGACTCACAGGGGTAACTAATGAAAAACTGTTTTTT
CDR3: CASRLTGVTNEKLFF

V: TRBV2
size: .
J: TRBJ1-5
D: TRBD1
length: 14
DNA: TGTGCCACCAGCGGGACAGGGGGCAATCAGCCCCAGCATTTT
CDR3: CATSGTGGNQPQHF

V: TRBV6-5
size: .
J: TRBJ2-3
D: TRBD1
length: 15
DNA: TGTGCCAGCACCTTATCCGGGACAGGCACAGATACGCAGTATTTT
CDR3: CASTLSGTGTDTQYF

V: TRBV10-2
size: few
J: TRBJ2-3
D: TRBD2
length: 18
DNA: TGCGCCAGCAGTGAGTCGGGACCTAGCGGGGGGGCCGCGGATACGCAGTATTTT
CDR3: CASSESGPSGGAADTQYF

V: TRBV6-4
size: .
J: TRBJ2-3
D: .
length: 14
DNA: TGTGCCAGCAGTGGGAGCGGGAGCACAGATACGCAGTATTTT
CDR3: CASSGSGSTDTQYF

V: TRBV4-1
size: .
J: TRBJ2-1
D: TRBD2
length: 17
DNA: TGCGCCAGCAGCCAAGGGAGGACTAGCGGGGCCTACAATGAGCAGTTCTTC
CDR3: CASSQGRTSGAYNEQFF

V: TRBV7-2
size: once
J: TRBJ2-2
D: TRBD2
length: 15
DNA: TGTGCCAGCAGCTCCCGGGGGGGAGACACCGGGGAGCTGTTTTTT
CDR3: CASSSRGGDTGELFF

V: TRBV2
size: .
J: TRBJ2-2
D: TRBD1
length: 14
DNA: TGTGCCAGCAGTTCGGACAGGGGGAGCGGGGAGCTGTTTTTT
CDR3: CASSSDRGSGELFF

V: TRBV9
size: .
J: TRBJ2-7
D: TRBD1
length: 15
DNA: TGTGCCAGCAGCGTACGACAGGGGGCCCCCTACGAGCAGTACTTC
CDR3: CASSVRQGAPYEQYF

V: TRBV29-1
size: .
J: TRBJ1-2
D: TRBD1
length: 15
DNA: TGCAGCGTTGAAAAGTCGGGACAGCTTCTCTATGGCTACACCTTC
CDR3: CSVEKSGQLLYGYTF